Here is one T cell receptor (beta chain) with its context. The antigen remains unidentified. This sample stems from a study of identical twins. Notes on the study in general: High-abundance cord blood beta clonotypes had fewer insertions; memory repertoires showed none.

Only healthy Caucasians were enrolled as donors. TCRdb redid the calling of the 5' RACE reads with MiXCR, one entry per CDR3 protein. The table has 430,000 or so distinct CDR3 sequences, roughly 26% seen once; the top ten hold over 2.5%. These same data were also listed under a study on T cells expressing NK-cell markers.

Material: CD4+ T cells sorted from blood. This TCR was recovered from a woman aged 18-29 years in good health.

CDR3 sequence: CASSSRRGKGSYEQYF. The DNA of the CDR3 is TGTGCCAGCAGCTCCCGCCGGGGAAAGGGGTCCTACGAGCAGTACTTC. This chain connects TRBV11-2 to TRBJ2-7; D possibly matches TRBD1 or TRBD2 (5 bases each). The CDR3 spans 16 residues. The germline CDR1 and CDR2 sequences are SGHAT and FQNNGV. V was shortened by 4 bases and J by 1 base, with 17 bases between the two germline ends.